This T cell receptor beta chain was profiled in a study of shared clonotypes between healthy human individuals. Overall study findings and caveats: Shared clonotypes across all four donors exceeded non-shared ones in generation probability.

Generated by immunoSEQ multiplex PCR, the TCRdb table keeps only in-frame clones and is missing some. The table has approximately 940,000 clones, approximately 76% seen once. The table lists this clone with a few counts. As yet, its antigen is unknown. The specimen sequenced was memory CD4+ T cells sorted from blood. Subset meaning: CD45RA-negative fraction. The clonotype was recovered from a man younger than 35 in good health.

The CDR3 DNA is TGCGCCAGCAGCTTCGGAGGGGATGCAGATACGCAGTATTTT. It specifies CASSFGGDADTQYF. The V call is TRBV5-1, the J call TRBJ2-3; tentative D call: TRBD2 (6 bases). The CDR3 covers 14 residues. Deletions cut 2 bases from V and 4 bases from J, with 11 bases between. Germline assignment: CDR1 SGHRS and CDR2 YFSETQ.